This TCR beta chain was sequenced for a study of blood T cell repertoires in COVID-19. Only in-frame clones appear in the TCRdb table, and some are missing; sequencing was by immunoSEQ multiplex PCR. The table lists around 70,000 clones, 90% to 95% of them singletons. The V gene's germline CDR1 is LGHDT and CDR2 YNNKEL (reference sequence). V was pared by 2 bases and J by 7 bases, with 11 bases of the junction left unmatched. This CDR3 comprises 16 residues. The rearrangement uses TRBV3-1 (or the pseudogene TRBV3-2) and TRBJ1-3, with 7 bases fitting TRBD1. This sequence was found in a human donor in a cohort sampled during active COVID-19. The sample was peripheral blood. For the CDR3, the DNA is TGTGCCAGCAGCCAATTTGCAGGGGGTAGCAGCAACACCATATATTTT. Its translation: CASSQFAGGSSNTIYF.